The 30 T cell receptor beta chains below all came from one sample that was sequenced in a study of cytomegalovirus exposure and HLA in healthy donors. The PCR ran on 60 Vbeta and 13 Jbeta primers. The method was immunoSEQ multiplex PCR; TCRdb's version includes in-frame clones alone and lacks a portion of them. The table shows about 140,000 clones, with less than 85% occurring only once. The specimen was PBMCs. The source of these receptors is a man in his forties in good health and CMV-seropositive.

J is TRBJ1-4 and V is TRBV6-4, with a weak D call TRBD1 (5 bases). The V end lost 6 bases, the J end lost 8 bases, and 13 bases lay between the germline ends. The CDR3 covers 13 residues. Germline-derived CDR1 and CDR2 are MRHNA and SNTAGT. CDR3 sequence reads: CASSVSRGEKLFF. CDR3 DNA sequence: TGTGCCAGCAGCGTCTCTCGGGGGGAAAAACTGTTTTTT.

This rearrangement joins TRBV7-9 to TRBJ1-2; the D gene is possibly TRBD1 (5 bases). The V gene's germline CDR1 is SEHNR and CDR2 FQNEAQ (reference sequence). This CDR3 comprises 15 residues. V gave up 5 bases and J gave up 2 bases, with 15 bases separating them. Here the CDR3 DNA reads TGTGCCAGCAGCCCCGGGGGGTGGGCAAACTATGGCTACACCTTC. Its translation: CASSPGGWANYGYTF.

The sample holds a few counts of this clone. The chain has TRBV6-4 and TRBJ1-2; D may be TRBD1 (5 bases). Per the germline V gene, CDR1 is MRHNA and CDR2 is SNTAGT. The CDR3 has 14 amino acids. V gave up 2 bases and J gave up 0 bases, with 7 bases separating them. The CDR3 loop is CASSDRGTNYGYTF. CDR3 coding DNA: TGTGCCAGCAGTGACAGGGGAACTAACTATGGCTACACCTTC.

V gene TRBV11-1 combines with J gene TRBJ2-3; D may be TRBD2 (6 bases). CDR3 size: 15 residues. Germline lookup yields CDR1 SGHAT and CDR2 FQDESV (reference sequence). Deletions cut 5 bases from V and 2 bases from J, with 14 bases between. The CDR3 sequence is CASSPTGLHTDTQYF. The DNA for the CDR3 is TGTGCCAGCAGCCCCACGGGACTCCACACAGATACGCAGTATTTT.

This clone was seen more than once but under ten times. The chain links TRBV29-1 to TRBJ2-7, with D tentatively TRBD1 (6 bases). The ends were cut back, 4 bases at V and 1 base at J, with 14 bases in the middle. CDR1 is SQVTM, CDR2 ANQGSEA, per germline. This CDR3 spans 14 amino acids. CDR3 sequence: CSVVQGLLSYEQYF. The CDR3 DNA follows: TGCAGCGTTGTCCAGGGGCTATTATCCTACGAGCAGTACTTC.

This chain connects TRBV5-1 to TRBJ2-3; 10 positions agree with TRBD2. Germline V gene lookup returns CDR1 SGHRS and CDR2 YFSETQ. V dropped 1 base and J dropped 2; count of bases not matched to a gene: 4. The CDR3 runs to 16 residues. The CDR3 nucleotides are TGCGCCAGCAGCTTGAGGCTAGCGGGAGACACAGATACGCAGTATTTT. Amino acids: CASSLRLAGDTDTQYF. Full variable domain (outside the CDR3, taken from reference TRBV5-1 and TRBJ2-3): KAGVTQTPRYLIKTRGQQVTLSCSPISGHRSVSWYQQTPGQGLQFLFEYFSETQRNKGNFPGRFSGRQFSNSRSEMNVSTLELGDSALYLCASSLRLAGDTDTQYFGPGTRLTVL.

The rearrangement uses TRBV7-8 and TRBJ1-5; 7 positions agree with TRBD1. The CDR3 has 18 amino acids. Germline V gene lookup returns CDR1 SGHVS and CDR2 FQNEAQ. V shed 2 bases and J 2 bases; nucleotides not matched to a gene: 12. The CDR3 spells CASSLSRQGEYRNQPQHF. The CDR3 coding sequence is TGTGCCAGCAGCTTAAGTAGGCAGGGGGAGTATCGCAATCAGCCCCAGCATTTT.

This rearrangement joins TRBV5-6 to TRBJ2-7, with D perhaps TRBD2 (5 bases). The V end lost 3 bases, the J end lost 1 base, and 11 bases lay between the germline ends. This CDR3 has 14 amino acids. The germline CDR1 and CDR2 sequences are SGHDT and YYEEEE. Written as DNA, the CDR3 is TGTGCCAGCAGCTATATGGCGGGTTCCTACGAGCAGTACTTC. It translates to CASSYMAGSYEQYF.

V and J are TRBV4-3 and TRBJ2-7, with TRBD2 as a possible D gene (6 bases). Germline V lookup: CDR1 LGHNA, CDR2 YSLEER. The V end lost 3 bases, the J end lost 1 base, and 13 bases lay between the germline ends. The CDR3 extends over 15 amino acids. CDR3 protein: CASSHSNRGSYEQYF. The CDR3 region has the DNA TGCGCCAGCAGCCACTCCAACCGGGGGTCCTACGAGCAGTACTTC.

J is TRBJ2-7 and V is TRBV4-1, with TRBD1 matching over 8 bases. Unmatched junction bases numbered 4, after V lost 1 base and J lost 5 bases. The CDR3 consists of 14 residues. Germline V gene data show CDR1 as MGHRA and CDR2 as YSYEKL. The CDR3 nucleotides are TGCGCCAGCAGCCAAGTTTCAGGGGGCAACGAGCAGTACTTC. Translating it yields CASSQVSGGNEQYF.

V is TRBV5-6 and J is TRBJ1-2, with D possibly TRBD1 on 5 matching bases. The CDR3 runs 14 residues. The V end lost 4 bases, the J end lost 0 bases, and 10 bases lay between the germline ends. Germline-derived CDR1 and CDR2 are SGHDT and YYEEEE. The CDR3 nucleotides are TGTGCCAGCAGCCCGGGGGTAACTAACTATGGCTACACCTTC. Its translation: CASSPGVTNYGYTF.

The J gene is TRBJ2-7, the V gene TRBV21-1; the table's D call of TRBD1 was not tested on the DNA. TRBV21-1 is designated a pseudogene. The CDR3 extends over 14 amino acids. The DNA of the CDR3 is TGTGCCAGCAGCAAAACAGTTTTCTCCTACGAGCAGTACTTC. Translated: CASSKTVFSYEQYF.

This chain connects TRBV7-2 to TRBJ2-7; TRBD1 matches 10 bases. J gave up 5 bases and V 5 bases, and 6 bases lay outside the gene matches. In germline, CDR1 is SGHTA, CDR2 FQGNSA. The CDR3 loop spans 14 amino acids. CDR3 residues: CASSVRDRGHEQYF. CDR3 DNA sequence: TGTGCCAGCAGCGTCCGGGACAGGGGACACGAGCAGTACTTC.

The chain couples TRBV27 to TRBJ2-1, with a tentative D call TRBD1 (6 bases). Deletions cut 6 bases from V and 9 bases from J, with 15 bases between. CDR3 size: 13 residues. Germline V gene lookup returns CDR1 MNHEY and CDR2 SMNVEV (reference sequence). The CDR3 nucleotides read TGTGCCAGCAGGCTTTCAGGGGCGATTGAGCAGTTCTTC. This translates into CASRLSGAIEQFF.

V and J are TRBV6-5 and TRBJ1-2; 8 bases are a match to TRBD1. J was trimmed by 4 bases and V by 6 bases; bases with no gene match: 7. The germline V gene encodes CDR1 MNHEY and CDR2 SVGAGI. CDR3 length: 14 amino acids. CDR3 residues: CASSNYRGSYGYTF. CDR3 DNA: TGTGCCAGCAGCAATTACAGGGGGTCCTATGGCTACACCTTC.

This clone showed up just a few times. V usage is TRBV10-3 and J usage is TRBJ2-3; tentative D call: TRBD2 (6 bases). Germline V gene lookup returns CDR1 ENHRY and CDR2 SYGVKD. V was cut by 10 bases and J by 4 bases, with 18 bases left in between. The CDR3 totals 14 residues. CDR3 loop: CATRPYGGPDTQYF. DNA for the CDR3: TGTGCCACCCGGCCGTACGGGGGACCAGATACGCAGTATTTT.

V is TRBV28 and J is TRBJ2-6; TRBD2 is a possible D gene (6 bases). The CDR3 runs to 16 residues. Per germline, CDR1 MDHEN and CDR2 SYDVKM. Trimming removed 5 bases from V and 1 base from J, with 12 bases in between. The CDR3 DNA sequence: TGTGCCAGCAGTAGTCAAGGACTATCTGGGGCCAACGTCCTGACTTTC. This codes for CASSSQGLSGANVLTF. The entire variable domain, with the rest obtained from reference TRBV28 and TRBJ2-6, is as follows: DVKVTQSSRYLVKRTGEKVFLECVQDMDHENMFWYRQDPGLGLRLIYFSYDVKMKEKGDIPEGYSVSREKKERFSLILESASTNQTSMYLCASSSQGLSGANVLTFGAGSRLTVL.

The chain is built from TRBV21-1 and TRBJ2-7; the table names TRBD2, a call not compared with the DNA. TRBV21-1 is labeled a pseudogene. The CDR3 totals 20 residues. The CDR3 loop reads CASSNSQGLLAGETEYEQYF. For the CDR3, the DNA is TGTGCCAGCAGCAATTCGCAGGGACTGCTAGCGGGAGAGACGGAGTACGAGCAGTACTTC.

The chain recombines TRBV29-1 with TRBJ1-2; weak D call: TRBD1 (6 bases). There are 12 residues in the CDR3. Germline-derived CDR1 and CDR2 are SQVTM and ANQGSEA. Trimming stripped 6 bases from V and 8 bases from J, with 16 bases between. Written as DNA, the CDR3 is TGCAGCGTCGGGCAGGGGCAAGGAGGCTACACCTTC. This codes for CSVGQGQGGYTF.

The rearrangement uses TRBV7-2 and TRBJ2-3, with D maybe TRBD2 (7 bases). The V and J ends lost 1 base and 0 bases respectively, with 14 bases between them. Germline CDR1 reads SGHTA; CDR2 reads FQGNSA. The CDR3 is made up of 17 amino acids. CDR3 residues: CASSLVGGGSSTDTQYF. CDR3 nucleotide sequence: TGTGCCAGCAGCTTAGTTGGCGGGGGCTCTAGCACAGATACGCAGTATTTT.

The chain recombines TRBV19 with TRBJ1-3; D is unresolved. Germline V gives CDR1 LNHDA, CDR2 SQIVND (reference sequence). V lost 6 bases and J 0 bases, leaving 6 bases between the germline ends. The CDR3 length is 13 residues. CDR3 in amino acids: CASRRGSGNTIYF. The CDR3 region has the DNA TGTGCCAGTAGGCGGGGCTCTGGAAACACCATATATTTT.

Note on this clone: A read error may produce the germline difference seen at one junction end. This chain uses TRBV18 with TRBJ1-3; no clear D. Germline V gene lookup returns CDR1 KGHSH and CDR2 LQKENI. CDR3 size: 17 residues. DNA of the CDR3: TGTGCCATCTCACCAAAGTCAGGAGGGCTTACTGGAAACACCATATATTTT. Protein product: CAISPKSGGLTGNTIYF.

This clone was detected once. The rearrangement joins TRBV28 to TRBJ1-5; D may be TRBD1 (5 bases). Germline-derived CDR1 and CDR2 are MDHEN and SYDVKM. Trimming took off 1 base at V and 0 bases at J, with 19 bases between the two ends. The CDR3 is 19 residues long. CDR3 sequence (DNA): TGTGCCAGCAGTTTATCGTTTACTGGTGGCAGGGTTAGCAATCAGCCCCAGCATTTT. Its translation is CASSLSFTGGRVSNQPQHF.

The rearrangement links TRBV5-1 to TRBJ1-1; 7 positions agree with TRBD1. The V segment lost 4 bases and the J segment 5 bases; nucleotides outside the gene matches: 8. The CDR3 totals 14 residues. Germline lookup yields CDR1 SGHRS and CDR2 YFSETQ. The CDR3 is CASSPGTDKTEAFF. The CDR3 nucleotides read TGCGCCAGCAGCCCCGGGACAGACAAAACTGAAGCTTTCTTT.

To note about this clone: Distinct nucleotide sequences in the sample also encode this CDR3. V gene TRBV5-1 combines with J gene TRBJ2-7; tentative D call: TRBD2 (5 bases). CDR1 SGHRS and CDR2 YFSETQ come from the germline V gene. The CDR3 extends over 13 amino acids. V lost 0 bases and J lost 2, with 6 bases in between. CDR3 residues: CASSLAGTYEQYF. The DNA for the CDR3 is TGCGCCAGCAGCTTGGCCGGGACCTACGAGCAGTACTTC.

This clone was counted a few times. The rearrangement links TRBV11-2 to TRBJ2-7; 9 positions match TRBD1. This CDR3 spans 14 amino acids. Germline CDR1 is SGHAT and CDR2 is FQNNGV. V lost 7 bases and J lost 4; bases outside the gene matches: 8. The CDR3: CASKTTGGSYEQYF. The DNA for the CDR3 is TGTGCCAGCAAGACGACAGGGGGTTCTTACGAGCAGTACTTC.

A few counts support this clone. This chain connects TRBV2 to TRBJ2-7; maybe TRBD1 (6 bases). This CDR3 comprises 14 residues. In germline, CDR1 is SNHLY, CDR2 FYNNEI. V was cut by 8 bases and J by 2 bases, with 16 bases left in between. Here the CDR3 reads CASGVTGSPYEQYF. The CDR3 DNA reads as TGTGCCAGCGGGGTTACAGGGTCCCCCTACGAGCAGTACTTC.

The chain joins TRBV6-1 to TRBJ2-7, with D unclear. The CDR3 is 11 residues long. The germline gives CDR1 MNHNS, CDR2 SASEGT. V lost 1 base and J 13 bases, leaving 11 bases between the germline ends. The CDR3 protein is CASSEVGSQYF. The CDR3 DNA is TGTGCCAGCAGTGAAGTCGGTTCTCAATACTTC.

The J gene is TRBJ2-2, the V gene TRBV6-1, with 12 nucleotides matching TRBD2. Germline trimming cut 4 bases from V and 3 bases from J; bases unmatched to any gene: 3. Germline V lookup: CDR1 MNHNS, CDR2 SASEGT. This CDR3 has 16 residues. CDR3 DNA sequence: TGTGCCAGCAGTGCTCTAGCGGGAGGGCACACCGGGGAGCTGTTTTTT. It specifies CASSALAGGHTGELFF.

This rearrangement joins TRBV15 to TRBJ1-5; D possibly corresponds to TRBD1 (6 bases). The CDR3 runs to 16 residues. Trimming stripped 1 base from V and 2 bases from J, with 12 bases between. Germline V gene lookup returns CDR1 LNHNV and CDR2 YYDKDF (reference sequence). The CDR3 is CATSRATAGGNQPQHF. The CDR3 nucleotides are TGTGCCACCAGCAGAGCGACGGCAGGGGGCAATCAGCCCCAGCATTTT.